This TCR beta chain was retrieved from a study of OX40 agonist ivuxolimab in advanced cancers. Trimming left V 3 bases short and J 8 bases short, with 5 bases between. The V gene's germline CDR1 is LGHNT and CDR2 FRNRAP. CDR3 size: 11 residues. Profiled with immunoSEQ multiplex PCR; TCRdb holds only in-frame clones, not every one. The sample lists about 82,000 clones, roughly 84% occurring once. The origin of this receptor is an adult with an advanced solid tumor such as melanoma, head and neck, liver or kidney cancer. This chain joins TRBV12-5 and TRBJ1-5; D remains ambiguous. The source was CD4+ or CD8+ T cells sorted from blood, collected in a trial of the OX40 agonist ivuxolimab. The CDR3 DNA reads TGTGCTAGTGGTTTCAGTGAGCCCCAGCATTTT. Translation: CASGFSEPQHF. The full variable domain, its missing parts supplied by reference TRBV12-5 and TRBJ1-5, is DARVTQTPRHKVTEMGQEVTMRCQPILGHNTVFWYRQTMMQGLELLAYFRNRAPLDDSGMPKDRFSAEMPDATLATLKIQPSEPRDSAVYFCASGFSEPQHFGDGTRLSIL.